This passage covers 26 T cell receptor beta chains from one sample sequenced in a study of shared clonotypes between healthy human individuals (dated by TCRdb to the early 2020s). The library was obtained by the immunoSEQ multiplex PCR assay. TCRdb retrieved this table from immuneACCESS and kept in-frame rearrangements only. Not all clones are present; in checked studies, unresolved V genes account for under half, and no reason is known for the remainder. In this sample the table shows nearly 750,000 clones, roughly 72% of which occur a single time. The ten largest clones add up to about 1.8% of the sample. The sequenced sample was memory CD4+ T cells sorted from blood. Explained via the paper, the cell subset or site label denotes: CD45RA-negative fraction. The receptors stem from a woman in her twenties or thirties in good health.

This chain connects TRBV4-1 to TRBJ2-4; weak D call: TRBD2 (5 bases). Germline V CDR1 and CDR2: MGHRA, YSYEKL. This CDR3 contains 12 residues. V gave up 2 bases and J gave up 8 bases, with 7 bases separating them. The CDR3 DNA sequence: TGCGCCAGCAGCCAAAGGCGGGACATTCAGTACTTC. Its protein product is CASSQRRDIQYF.

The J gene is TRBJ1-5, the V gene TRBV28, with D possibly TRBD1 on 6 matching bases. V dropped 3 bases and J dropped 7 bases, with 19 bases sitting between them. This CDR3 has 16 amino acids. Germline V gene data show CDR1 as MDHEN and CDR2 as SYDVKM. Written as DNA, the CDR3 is TGTGCCAGCAGTTTTCGGATGGGACACCCCGGACAGCCCCAGCATTTT. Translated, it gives CASSFRMGHPGQPQHF.

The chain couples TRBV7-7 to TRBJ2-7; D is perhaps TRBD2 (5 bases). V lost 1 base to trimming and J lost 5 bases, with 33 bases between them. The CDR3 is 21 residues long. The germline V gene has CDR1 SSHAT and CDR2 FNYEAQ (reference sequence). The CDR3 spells CASSLVDRGISPFCLTNEQYF. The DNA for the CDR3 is TGTGCCAGCAGCTTAGTCGATCGGGGAATTTCCCCCTTTTGTCTTACAAACGAGCAGTACTTC.

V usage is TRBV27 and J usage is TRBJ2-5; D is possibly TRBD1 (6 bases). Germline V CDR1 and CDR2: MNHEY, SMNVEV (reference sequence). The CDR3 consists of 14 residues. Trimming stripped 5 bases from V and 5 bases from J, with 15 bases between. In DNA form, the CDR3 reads TGTGCCAGCAGTATCCGCAGGGGACGGGAGACCCAGTACTTC. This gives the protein CASSIRRGRETQYF.

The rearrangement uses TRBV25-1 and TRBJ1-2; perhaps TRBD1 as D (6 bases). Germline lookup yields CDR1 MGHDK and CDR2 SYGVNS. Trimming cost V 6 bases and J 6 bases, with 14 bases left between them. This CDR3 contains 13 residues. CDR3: CASRLGGGDGYTF. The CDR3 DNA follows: TGTGCCAGCAGGCTCGGGGGCGGGGATGGCTACACCTTC.

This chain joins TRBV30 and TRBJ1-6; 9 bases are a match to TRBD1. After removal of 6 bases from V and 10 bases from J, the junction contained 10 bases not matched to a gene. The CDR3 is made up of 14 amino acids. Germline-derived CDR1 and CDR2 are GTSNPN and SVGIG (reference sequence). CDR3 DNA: TGTGCCTGCGCGAAGACAGGGGGAAGGTCACCCCTCCACTTT. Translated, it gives CACAKTGGRSPLHF.

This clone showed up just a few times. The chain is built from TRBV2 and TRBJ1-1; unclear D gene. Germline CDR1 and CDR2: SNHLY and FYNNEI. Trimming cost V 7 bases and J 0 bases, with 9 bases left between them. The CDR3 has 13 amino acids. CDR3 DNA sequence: TGTGCCAGCAAGGAGGAGGTGAACACTGAAGCTTTCTTT. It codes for CASKEEVNTEAFF.

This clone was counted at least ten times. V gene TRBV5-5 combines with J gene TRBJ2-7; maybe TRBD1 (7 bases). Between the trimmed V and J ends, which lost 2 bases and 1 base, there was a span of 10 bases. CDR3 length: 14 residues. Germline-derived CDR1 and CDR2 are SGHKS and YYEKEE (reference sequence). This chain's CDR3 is CASSFQGGSYEQYF. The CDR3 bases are TGTGCCAGCAGCTTTCAGGGGGGATCCTACGAGCAGTACTTC.

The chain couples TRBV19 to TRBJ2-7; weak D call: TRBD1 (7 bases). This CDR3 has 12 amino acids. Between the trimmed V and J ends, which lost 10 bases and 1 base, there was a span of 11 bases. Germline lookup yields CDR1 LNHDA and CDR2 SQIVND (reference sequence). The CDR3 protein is CATRGESYEQYF. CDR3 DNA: TGTGCCACCAGGGGGGAGTCCTACGAGCAGTACTTC.

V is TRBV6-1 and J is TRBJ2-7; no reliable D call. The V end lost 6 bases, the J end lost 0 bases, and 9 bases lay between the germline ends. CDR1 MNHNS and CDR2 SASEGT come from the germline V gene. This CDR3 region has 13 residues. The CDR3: CASRLLNSYEQYF. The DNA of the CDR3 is TGTGCCAGCAGACTGCTAAACTCCTACGAGCAGTACTTC.

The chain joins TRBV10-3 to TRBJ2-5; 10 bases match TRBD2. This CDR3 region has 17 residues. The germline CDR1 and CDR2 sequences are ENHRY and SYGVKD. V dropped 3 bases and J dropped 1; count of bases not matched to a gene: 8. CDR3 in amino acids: CAISDPGRTSGQETQYF. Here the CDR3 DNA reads TGTGCCATCAGTGACCCAGGACGGACTAGCGGCCAAGAGACCCAGTACTTC.

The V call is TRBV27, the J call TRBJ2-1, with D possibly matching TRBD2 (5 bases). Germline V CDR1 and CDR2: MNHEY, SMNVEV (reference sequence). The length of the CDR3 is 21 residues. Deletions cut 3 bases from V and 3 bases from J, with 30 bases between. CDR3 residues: CASSFGGDRGAATSFYNEQFF. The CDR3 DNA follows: TGTGCCAGCAGTTTCGGCGGAGATCGGGGAGCGGCGACCTCTTTCTACAATGAGCAGTTCTTC.

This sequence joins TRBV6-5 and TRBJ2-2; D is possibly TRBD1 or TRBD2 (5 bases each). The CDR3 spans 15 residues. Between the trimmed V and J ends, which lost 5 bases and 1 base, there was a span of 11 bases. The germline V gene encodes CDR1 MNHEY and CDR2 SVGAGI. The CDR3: CASSTGQVNTGELFF. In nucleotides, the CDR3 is TGTGCCAGCAGTACGGGGCAGGTGAACACCGGGGAGCTGTTTTTT.

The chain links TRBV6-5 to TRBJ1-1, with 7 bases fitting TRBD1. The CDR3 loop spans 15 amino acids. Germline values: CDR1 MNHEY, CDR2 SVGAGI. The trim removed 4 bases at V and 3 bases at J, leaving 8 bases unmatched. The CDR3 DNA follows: TGTGCCAGCAGTTCCGAGACAGGGTGGGACACTGAAGCTTTCTTT. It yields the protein CASSSETGWDTEAFF.

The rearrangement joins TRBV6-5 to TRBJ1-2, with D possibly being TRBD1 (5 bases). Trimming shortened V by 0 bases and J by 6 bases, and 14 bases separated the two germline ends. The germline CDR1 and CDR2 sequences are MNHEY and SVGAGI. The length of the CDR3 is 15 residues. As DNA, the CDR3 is TGTGCCAGCAGTTACTCTGGGGTAGCGGGGGATGGCTACACCTTC. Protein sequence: CASSYSGVAGDGYTF.

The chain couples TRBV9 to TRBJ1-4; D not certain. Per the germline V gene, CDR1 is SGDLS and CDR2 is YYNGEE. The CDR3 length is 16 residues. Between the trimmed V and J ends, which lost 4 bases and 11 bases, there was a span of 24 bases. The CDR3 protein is CASSPSSGRRETKLFF. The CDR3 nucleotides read TGTGCCAGCAGCCCGAGTTCGGGCAGGAGGGAGACGAAACTGTTTTTT.

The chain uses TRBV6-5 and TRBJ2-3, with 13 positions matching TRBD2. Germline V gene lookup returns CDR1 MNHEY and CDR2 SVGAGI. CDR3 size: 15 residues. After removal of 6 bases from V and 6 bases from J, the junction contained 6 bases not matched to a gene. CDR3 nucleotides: TGTGCCAGCAGAAAACTAGCGGGAGGGCGGGATACGCAGTATTTT. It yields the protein CASRKLAGGRDTQYF.

The CDR3 region has the DNA TGTGCCAGCAGTTTTTTGTCAAAGGTGGCAACTAATGAAAAACTGTTTTTT. Translating gives CASSFLSKVATNEKLFF. The rearrangement uses TRBV28 and TRBJ1-4; D uncertain. The length of the CDR3 is 17 residues. CDR1 MDHEN and CDR2 SYDVKM come from the germline V gene. V was trimmed by 3 bases and J by 0 bases, leaving 14 bases between them.

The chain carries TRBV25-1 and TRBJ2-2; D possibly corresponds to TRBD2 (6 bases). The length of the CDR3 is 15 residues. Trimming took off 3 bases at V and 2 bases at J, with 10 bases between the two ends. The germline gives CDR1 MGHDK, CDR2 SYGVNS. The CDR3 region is CASSEEGTNTGELFF. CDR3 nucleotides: TGTGCCAGCAGTGAGGAGGGGACCAACACCGGGGAGCTGTTTTTT.

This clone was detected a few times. This CDR3 is CASSERLAGETQYF. CDR3 bases: TGTGCCAGCAGTGAGAGACTAGCGGGAGAGACCCAGTACTTC. The V gene is TRBV25-1, the J gene TRBJ2-5; TRBD2 aligns across 10 bases. The ends lost 3 bases at V and 4 bases at J; junction bases unmatched: 2. The CDR3 has 14 amino acids. The germline gives CDR1 MGHDK, CDR2 SYGVNS.

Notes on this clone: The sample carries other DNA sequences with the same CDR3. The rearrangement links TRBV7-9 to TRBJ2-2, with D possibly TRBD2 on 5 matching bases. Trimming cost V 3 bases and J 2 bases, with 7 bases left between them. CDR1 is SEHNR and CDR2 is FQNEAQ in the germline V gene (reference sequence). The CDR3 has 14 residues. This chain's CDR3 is CASSLSSNTGELFF. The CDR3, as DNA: TGTGCCAGCAGCTTGTCTAGCAACACCGGGGAGCTGTTTTTT.

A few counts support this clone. The CDR3 protein is CASSSNPGLQPGYGYTF. CDR3 nucleotide sequence: TGTGCCAGCAGCTCGAACCCCGGTTTACAGCCGGGGTATGGCTACACCTTC. J is TRBJ1-2 and V is TRBV5-8; D remains unclear. The length of the CDR3 is 17 residues. Germline CDR1 reads SGHTS; CDR2 reads YDEGEE. Between the trimmed V and J ends, which lost 3 bases and 5 bases, there was a span of 23 bases.

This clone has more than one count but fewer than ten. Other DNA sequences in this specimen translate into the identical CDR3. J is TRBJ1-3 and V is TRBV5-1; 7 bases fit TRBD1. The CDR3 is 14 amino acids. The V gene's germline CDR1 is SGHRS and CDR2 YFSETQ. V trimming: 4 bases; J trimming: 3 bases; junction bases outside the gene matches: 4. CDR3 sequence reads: CASSPGTDGNTIYF. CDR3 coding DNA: TGCGCCAGCAGCCCCGGGACAGATGGAAACACCATATATTTT.

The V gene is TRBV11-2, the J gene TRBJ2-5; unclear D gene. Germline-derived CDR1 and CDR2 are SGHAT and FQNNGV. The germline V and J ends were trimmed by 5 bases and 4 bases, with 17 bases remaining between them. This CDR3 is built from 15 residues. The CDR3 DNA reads TGTGCCAGCAGCCCACCTCGGGCTAGTTTAGAGACCCAGTACTTC. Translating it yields CASSPPRASLETQYF.

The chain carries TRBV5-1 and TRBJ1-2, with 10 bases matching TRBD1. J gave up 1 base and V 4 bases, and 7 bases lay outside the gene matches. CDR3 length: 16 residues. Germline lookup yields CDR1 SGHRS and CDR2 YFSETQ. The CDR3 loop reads CASSPGQGILNYGYTF. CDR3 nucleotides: TGCGCCAGCAGCCCGGGACAGGGGATTCTTAACTATGGCTACACCTTC.

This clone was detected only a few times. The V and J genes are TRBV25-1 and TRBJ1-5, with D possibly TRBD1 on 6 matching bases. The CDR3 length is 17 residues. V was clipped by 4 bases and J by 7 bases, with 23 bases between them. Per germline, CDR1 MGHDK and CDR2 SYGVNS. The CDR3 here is CASSGIPTGTGEQPQHF. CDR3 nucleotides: TGTGCCAGCAGTGGGATTCCTACAGGGACTGGGGAACAGCCCCAGCATTTT.